This TCR beta chain appears in the sequencing data of a study of cytomegalovirus exposure and HLA in healthy donors (dated by TCRdb to about 2017). Turning to the overall study: An earlier analysis of approximately 640 of the donors reported about 250 Gb of sequence data and approximately 110 million unique TCR beta sequences from about 180 million T cells. An early release that covered 500 to 800 HLA-typed donors contained approximately 290 gigabases of sequencing data and 75 million to 100 million unique TCR sequences. Of the roughly 410 genotyped donors, roughly 76% were placed in the genetic ancestry cluster associated with self-reported Caucasian donors. The study aimed to test whether signatures of past pathogen exposure could be identified by cataloging public T cell receptors. The T cell repertoires of roughly 660 subjects were profiled by immunosequencing and related to cytomegalovirus serostatus. A separate validation cohort of 100 to 150 different subjects was used in addition to the 666-subject first cohort. High-throughput TCR immunosequencing, statistical association of individual TCRs with disease status, and machine learning were combined to predict cytomegalovirus infection status. In a later analysis, previously published TCR beta repertoires from several hundred donors were re-analyzed and high-resolution HLA genotyping was added so that TCR occurrence patterns could be studied. Rather than using new phenotypic data, the later analysis identified candidate immune exposures from TCR beta sequences and from how often those sequences occurred across donors. In an earlier analysis of roughly 600 of the donors, high-throughput TCR beta sequencing was used to judge whether each TCR beta V gene segment behaved as functional or pseudogenic. Donor age, sex, ethnicity and CMV serostatus were collected together with the repertoire data. In a later genetic analysis, genome-wide SNP genotypes for about 65% of the roughly 700 donors were used, and that subset was treated as a discovery cohort. All discovery cohort repertoires had been generated using a single sequencing platform. HLA typing covered class I and class II loci at four-digit resolution. Typing coverage varied by locus: roughly 620-640 donors for A, B, C, DRB1 and DQB1; approximately 500 for DQA1; some 610 for DPA1; about 450 for DPB1. A handful of DR-DQ haplotypes were handled as single units for association and clustering because linkage in the cohort was strong. On average, roughly 250,000 unique TCR beta nucleotide sequences were sequenced per donor among more than 350 genotyped donors of the cohort, with 15% to 20% of those sequences being non-productive. What the work shows at the level of the full study, not this receptor alone: Only TCR beta chains were sequenced in this cohort, and the absence of alpha or paired-chain data limited detectable features. In an earlier analysis of some 640 of the donors, most TCR beta V segments were observed in productive rearrangements about 87% or about 30% of the time, broadly matching IMGT annotations. A further reported finding was that TCR beta sequences accurately predicted the HLA-A and HLA-B alleles for most subjects in the first cohort. In a later analysis, TCR association rates were found to vary across HLA loci, with the most associated TCRs seen for DRB1 alleles and the fewest for HLA-C alleles. In a later analysis, several top co-occurrence clusters were reported to appear linked to parvovirus B19, influenza, CMV and Epstein-Barr virus. Because HLA typing was unavailable for some donors at each locus, only the typed subset was used in association tests. A cluster of highly shared sequence variants was judged likely to be a technical artifact of the sequencing pipeline. A later genetic analysis associated a missense DCLRE1C variant with V-gene and J-gene trimming of TCR beta chains, and an independent cohort replicated the association. When HLA alleles, especially DR and DQ, strongly co-occurred, TCR associations were difficult to assign to individual alleles. According to a later genetic analysis, donors in an Asian-associated ancestry cluster had fewer N-insertions in productive TCRs than the approximately 650-donor mean. Most TCR sequences were observed very rarely across donors, whereas some public TCRs were present in many individuals. Some IMGT-functional V segments, including TRBV6-2 and TRBV6-3, could not be told apart with the 87-base-pair reads, so those segments were excluded. Sequencing depth was assumed to be roughly uniform across donors in the presence/absence analyses, though that assumption may not hold. Compared with equally common non-associated chains, HLA-associated TCR beta chains in a later analysis were more clonally expanded and had lower generation probabilities. Immune exposure information for the cohort was limited to CMV serostatus. A later analysis found that most CMV-associated TCR beta chains appeared HLA-restricted, with HLA associations seemingly driven largely by CMV exposure. In a later analysis, around 15,000 TCR beta sequences were associated with specific HLA alleles at a false discovery rate of 0.05. The study gave a list of about 160 TCR beta chains associated with cytomegalovirus. In vitro tests confirmed that three of the cytomegalovirus-associated TCR beta chains recognize cytomegalovirus antigens. Some 15 rarely observed V segments, including chromosome 9 orphons, were excluded from the earlier analysis of approximately 500 of the donors because counts were too low. The classifier was reported to diagnose cytomegalovirus status with high specificity and sensitivity in both the original cohort and the validation cohort. Linkage disequilibrium might explain the correlated functional status among segregating V segments, but an unknown experimental factor could not be ruled out. The authors suggested that the approach could potentially be generalized to other disease states and immunological phenotypes.

To note about this clone: Its antigen target is currently unknown. Within one base of it there is no much larger clone, and no base qualities were kept.

CDR1 and CDR2 are drawn from the germline V gene: SGHVS, FQNEAQ. V and J lose 6 bases and 0 bases, and a span of 11 bases separates them. The CDR3 contains 14 residues, cysteine and phenylalanine counted. Only CDR3 DNA is held: 42 bases, read in frame from base 1. The cohort was made up of 500 to 800 healthy bone marrow donors. At the time of sampling, all cohort members were nominally healthy, though unrecorded immune exposures were likely present. The donor tested CMV seropositive, placing the donor among the 289 seropositive members of the cohort. Each donor provided a peripheral blood sample, and peripheral blood mononuclear cells were used for TCR beta sequencing. The Qiagen DNeasy Blood Extraction Kit was used to extract genomic DNA from the blood cell samples. Library construction relied on the immunoSEQ multiplex PCR assay. A mixture of 60 forward primers for TCR Vbeta segments and 13 reverse primers for TCR Jbeta segments was used in the multiplex PCR. The CDR3 region of rearranged TCR beta genes was amplified from genomic DNA by a multiplex PCR assay. On the Illumina HiSeq System, the amplified TCR beta libraries were sequenced as 87-base-pair reads. Processing in the source paper ran as follows. In a later analysis, tens of millions of unique TCR beta chains were counted across the approximately 620 repertoires, and about 9.9 million of these chains were shared by at least two donors. Raw reads were error-corrected and collapsed into unique sequences by a nearest-neighbor algorithm in which closely related sequences were merged to remove PCR and sequencing errors. V, D and J gene segments were assigned by aligning CDR3 sequences to IMGT reference sequences. For a sequence to be retained, a match of at least six nucleotides to both a V gene segment and a J gene segment was required. Rearrangements were called productive when the CDR3 lacked stop codons and stayed in frame with V and J; all others were non-productive. Following IMGT convention, CDR3 was defined as the stretch from the second conserved V-encoded cysteine up to the conserved J-encoded phenylalanine. In an earlier analysis of roughly 580 of the donors, sequences lacking an unambiguous match to a single V gene segment were excluded. In an earlier analysis of approximately 560 of the donors, a V segment was called functional when productive rearrangements were above 56.7%, and segregating when the standard deviation between donors exceeded 5%. To diagnose cytomegalovirus status from the catalog of TCR beta chain sequences, a statistical classification framework was built. In a later analysis, TCR nucleotide sequences were compared against IMGT/GENE-DB human TR gene sequences so that V and J genes could be assigned. The TCRdist pipeline was used in a later analysis to assign CDR3 sequences and most-parsimonious VDJ recombination scenarios. A later analysis defined each TCR beta chain by its CDR3 amino acid sequence plus V-gene family, and excluded reads lacking a unique V-gene family. In a later analysis, fewer than 600 highly shared, low-generation-probability nucleotide sequences were removed to address suspected cross-contamination and a sequencing artifact. In a later analysis, a clonal expansion index was calculated for each public chain from normalized within-repertoire ranks of inferred template counts. In a later analysis, generation probabilities were computed with a VDJ recombination model fitted to out-of-frame rearrangements, and the resulting probabilities were checked against IGoR. In a later analysis, TCR-TCR, TCR-HLA and TCR-CMV co-occurrence was scored with hypergeometric tests, and a repertoire-size bias correction was applied to TCR pairs. To estimate false discovery rates, a later analysis permuted the HLA or CMV assignments 20 times. A later analysis grouped co-occurring TCRs with DBSCAN, adding TCRdist sequence similarity when clustering within HLA-allele-positive subsets. For co-occurrence clustering, repertoires with fewer than 30,000 or more than 120,000 public chains were excluded, along with several repertoires with anomalous nucleotide sharing. The source is immuneACCESS, and TCRdb retained only in-frame sequences with V and J called. Part of the clones is not carried over; for the studies checked, unresolved V genes explain less than half of this, and the remainder is unexplained. That table gives V, J and clone size, and the DNA gave D and trimming. Across this sample there are about 120,000 clones, with 70% to 85% seen only once. The ten biggest clones cover over 9.5% of the sample.

Sequencing was carried out using PBMCs. The chain was built from TRBV7-8 and TRBJ1-1; D gene: possibly TRBD1, on 5 matching bases. The TCR comes from a middle-aged man in good health and CMV-seropositive. DNA sequence: TGTGCCAGCAGGGAGGGGATCTTGAACACTGAAGCTTTCTTT. Its translation reads: CASREGILNTEAFF.